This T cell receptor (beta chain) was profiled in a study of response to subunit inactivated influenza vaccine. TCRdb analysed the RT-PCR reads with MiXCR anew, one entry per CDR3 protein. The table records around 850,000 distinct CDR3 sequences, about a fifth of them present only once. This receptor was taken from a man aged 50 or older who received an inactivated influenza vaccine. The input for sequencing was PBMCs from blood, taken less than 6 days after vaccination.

This CDR3 is CASSQINLEQYF. The DNA for the CDR3 is TGTGCCAGCAGCCAAATTAATCTCGAGCAGTACTTC. The chain combines TRBV14 with TRBJ2-7; D call uncertain. The V end was cut by 2 bases, the J end by 6 bases, with 8 bases between. Germline V gives CDR1 SGHDN, CDR2 FVKESK. CDR3 length equals 12 residues.